The 29 T cell receptor beta chains listed next were all sequenced from one sample in a study of shared clonotypes between healthy human individuals. CD8 cells regarded as naive lacked CD45RO, were positively chosen for CCR7, and omitted terminally differentiated effector memory CD45RA+ cells. Some clones are missing from TCRdb's copy, which holds only in-frame ones; the method was immunoSEQ multiplex PCR. This table has over 2 million clones, about 95% appearing once. The sequenced sample was naive CD8+ T cells sorted from blood. Source of these receptors: a man aged 18 to 29 in good health.

The rearrangement links TRBV9 to TRBJ2-3; TRBD2 might be the D (6 bases). This CDR3 region has 13 residues. Germline values: CDR1 SGDLS, CDR2 YYNGEE. Trimming removed 4 bases at V and 3 bases at J, with 9 bases between. CDR3 residues: CASSTRGTDTQYF. CDR3 DNA: TGTGCCAGCAGCACCCGGGGGACAGATACGCAGTATTTT.

A remark on this clone: The same CDR3 is also encoded by other DNA sequences in this sample. The V and J genes are TRBV4-1 and TRBJ2-1; 7 bases are a match to TRBD1. Germline CDR1 MGHRA, CDR2 YSYEKL. Unmatched junction bases numbered 0, after V lost 1 base and J lost 3 bases. CDR3 length: 14 residues. CDR3 DNA sequence: TGCGCCAGCAGCCAAGGACAGGGCTACAATGAGCAGTTCTTC. It codes for CASSQGQGYNEQFF.

Comments on this clone: The same CDR3 arises from other DNA sequences in this sample as well. V is TRBV4-1 and J is TRBJ1-1; 9 nucleotides align to TRBD1. Germline V gene data show CDR1 as MGHRA and CDR2 as YSYEKL. CDR3 length: 15 residues. Trimming removed 1 base from V and 2 bases from J; junction bases left unmatched: 2. The CDR3 spells CASSQGGQGNTEAFF. For the CDR3, the DNA is TGCGCCAGCAGCCAAGGGGGACAGGGAAACACTGAAGCTTTCTTT.

The CDR3 DNA reads as TGTGCCAGCAGTGTTTTCAACTACGAGCAGTACTTC. Protein sequence: CASSVFNYEQYF. This chain connects TRBV25-1 to TRBJ2-7; D ambiguous. V lost 4 bases and J lost 3, with 7 bases in between. Germline V gives CDR1 MGHDK, CDR2 SYGVNS. This CDR3 has 12 residues.

The V gene is TRBV5-4, the J gene TRBJ1-2; D uncertain. The CDR3 runs to 14 residues. The V gene's germline CDR1 is SGHNT and CDR2 YYREEE (reference sequence). The V and J ends lost 4 bases and 8 bases respectively, with 18 bases between them. The CDR3 nucleotides read TGTGCCAGCAGCCCGGCGTTTGGGGAGTCGGGCTACACCTTC. This codes for CASSPAFGESGYTF. Complete variable domain (other parts from reference TRBV5-4 and TRBJ1-2): ETGVTQSPTHLIKTRGQQVTLRCSSQSGHNTVSWYQQALGQGPQFIFQYYREEENGRGNFPPRFSGLQFPNYSSELNVNALELDDSALYLCASSPAFGESGYTFGSGTRLTVV.

Written as DNA, the CDR3 is TGCAGCGTTCAGACCCCGGGACAGAACTATGGCTACACCTTC. This gives the protein CSVQTPGQNYGYTF. V usage is TRBV29-1 and J usage is TRBJ1-2; the match to TRBD1 covers 7 bases. The ends lost 5 bases at V and 2 bases at J; junction bases unmatched: 8. The CDR3 consists of 14 residues. Germline values: CDR1 SQVTM, CDR2 ANQGSEA.

V usage is TRBV9 and J usage is TRBJ2-1; 13 bases line up with TRBD2. Germline CDR1 and CDR2: SGDLS and YYNGEE. The junction had 11 bases not matched to a gene; V was cut back by 4 bases and J by 10 bases. This CDR3 has 16 residues. The CDR3 spells CASSLGTSGTSYEQFF. CDR3 DNA sequence: TGTGCCAGCAGCCTCGGGACTAGCGGGACCTCTTACGAGCAGTTCTTC.

This sequence joins TRBV7-9 and TRBJ2-4, with D perhaps being TRBD1 or TRBD2 (7 bases each). The CDR3 is 15 residues long. Trimming stripped 5 bases from V and 6 bases from J, with 17 bases between. Germline V gene data show CDR1 as SEHNR and CDR2 as FQNEAQ (reference sequence). The chain's CDR3 is CASSLRQGGTNIQYF. CDR3 in DNA: TGTGCCAGCAGCCTAAGGCAGGGGGGGACAAACATTCAGTACTTC.

V usage is TRBV7-3 and J usage is TRBJ2-7; 8 bases agree with TRBD2. J gave up 0 bases and V 5 bases, and 6 bases lay outside the gene matches. This CDR3 comprises 15 residues. Germline values: CDR1 SGHTA, CDR2 FQGTGA. CDR3 in amino acids: CASSRYAGGSYEQYF. The CDR3 DNA sequence: TGTGCCAGCAGCCGCTACGCGGGGGGCTCCTACGAGCAGTACTTC.

The rearrangement joins TRBV4-3 to TRBJ1-3, with D uncertain. The V and J ends lost 4 bases and 3 bases respectively, with 16 bases between them. This CDR3 contains 16 residues. Germline V gives CDR1 LGHNA, CDR2 YSLEER. CDR3: CASSPLVEGIGNTIYF. DNA for the CDR3: TGCGCCAGCAGCCCCCTTGTTGAGGGTATTGGAAACACCATATATTTT.

The CDR3 here is CASTVGLEQYF. The CDR3, as DNA: TGTGCCAGCACTGTGGGTCTCGAGCAGTACTTC. The J gene is TRBJ2-7, the V gene TRBV6-5; D call uncertain. Trimming removed 7 bases at V and 6 bases at J, with 10 bases between. This CDR3 is built from 11 residues. Germline lookup yields CDR1 MNHEY and CDR2 SVGAGI.

This clone was seen once. The V gene is TRBV11-3, the J gene TRBJ2-5; D is perhaps TRBD1 or TRBD2 (5 bases each). CDR3 size: 13 residues. Trimming left V 4 bases short and J 7 bases short, with 13 bases between. Germline loops: CDR1 SGHNT, CDR2 YENEEA. The CDR3 loop is CASSSGTAGTQYF. Here the CDR3 DNA reads TGTGCCAGCAGCTCCGGGACCGCCGGGACCCAGTACTTC.

The V and J genes are TRBV29-1 and TRBJ1-3; a weak D match, TRBD1 (5 bases). The germline CDR1 and CDR2 sequences are SQVTM and ANQGSEA. There are 15 residues in the CDR3. The germline V and J ends were trimmed by 3 bases and 0 bases, with 12 bases remaining between them. The CDR3 sequence: CSVENRRTSGNTIYF. The DNA of the CDR3 is TGCAGCGTTGAGAACAGGCGGACCTCTGGAAACACCATATATTTT. The entire variable domain, with the rest obtained from reference TRBV29-1 and TRBJ1-3, is as follows: SAVISQKPSRDICQRGTSLTIQCQVDSQVTMMFWYRQQPGQSLTLIATANQGSEATYESGFVIDKFPISRPNLTFSTLTVSNMSPEDSSIYLCSVENRRTSGNTIYFGEGSWLTVV.

This rearrangement joins TRBV4-3 to TRBJ1-1, with D maybe TRBD1 (6 bases). V dropped 2 bases and J dropped 1 base, with 14 bases sitting between them. The CDR3 sequence is 16 residues long. Germline assignment: CDR1 LGHNA and CDR2 YSLEER. This CDR3 is CASSQKRQAPNTEAFF. CDR3 DNA sequence: TGCGCCAGCAGCCAAAAGAGACAGGCGCCGAACACTGAAGCTTTCTTT.

The chain combines TRBV5-4 with TRBJ2-3, with 7 nucleotides matching TRBD1. The CDR3 loop spans 14 amino acids. Germline V gives CDR1 SGHNT, CDR2 YYREEE (reference sequence). Trimming at V came to 2 bases and at J to 2 bases, leaving 2 bases not matched to a gene. This CDR3 reads CASSFTGDTDTQYF. CDR3 in DNA: TGTGCCAGCAGCTTTACAGGGGACACAGATACGCAGTATTTT. The entire variable domain, with the rest obtained from reference TRBV5-4 and TRBJ2-3, is as follows: ETGVTQSPTHLIKTRGQQVTLRCSSQSGHNTVSWYQQALGQGPQFIFQYYREEENGRGNFPPRFSGLQFPNYSSELNVNALELDDSALYLCASSFTGDTDTQYFGPGTRLTVL.

This chain links TRBV15 with TRBJ1-6; no clear D. Germline values: CDR1 LNHNV, CDR2 YYDKDF (reference sequence). The V gene lost 0 bases and the J gene lost 11 bases, with 5 bases spanning the gap. CDR3 size: 12 residues. CDR3 sequence (DNA): TGTGCCACCAGCAGAGAGAGAACACCCCTCCACTTT. It codes for CATSRERTPLHF. Full variable domain (outside the CDR3, taken from reference TRBV15 and TRBJ1-6): DAMVIQNPRYQVTQFGKPVTLSCSQTLNHNVMYWYQQKSSQAPKLLFHYYDKDFNNEADTPDNFQSRRPNTSFCFLDIRSPGLGDTAMYLCATSRERTPLHFGNGTRLTVT.

The rearrangement uses TRBV28 and TRBJ2-7; a weak D match, TRBD1 (6 bases). CDR1 and CDR2 from the germline V gene are MDHEN and SYDVKM. The V gene lost 7 bases and the J gene lost 5 bases, with 27 bases spanning the gap. This CDR3 is built from 17 residues. CDR3 DNA: TGTGCCAGCACTACCGGGGCAGGGGAAATCCTTCGGCACGAGCAGTACTTC. Residues: CASTTGAGEILRHEQYF. Looking up the rest from reference TRBV28 and TRBJ2-7 gives the full variable domain: DVKVTQSSRYLVKRTGEKVFLECVQDMDHENMFWYRQDPGLGLRLIYFSYDVKMKEKGDIPEGYSVSREKKERFSLILESASTNQTSMYLCASTTGAGEILRHEQYFGPGTRLTVT.

This clone was observed a single time. The DNA of the CDR3 is TGTGCCAGCAGATCACAGGATTTCACAGATACGCAGTATTTT. Amino acids: CASRSQDFTDTQYF. The chain combines TRBV6-5 with TRBJ2-3, with a weak D call TRBD1 (5 bases). The CDR3 length is 14 residues. Trimming took 6 bases from V and 2 from J, leaving 12 bases between them. Germline V gene data show CDR1 as MNHEY and CDR2 as SVGAGI.

The gene calls are TRBV29-1 and TRBJ2-1, with 9 positions matching TRBD2. V lost 3 bases, J lost 10 bases, and 1 base stayed unmatched. Germline V gene sequence: CDR1 SQVTM, CDR2 ANQGSEA. The CDR3 has 11 residues. The CDR3 here is CSVDGLAEQFF. The CDR3 bases are TGCAGCGTTGACGGACTAGCGGAGCAGTTCTTC.

This chain uses TRBV7-2 with TRBJ1-6, with a possible D match to TRBD1 (5 bases). The V end was cut by 1 base, the J end by 7 bases, with 11 bases between. The germline V gene has CDR1 SGHTA and CDR2 FQGNSA. This CDR3 spans 15 amino acids. The CDR3 here is CASSLDRSGNSPLHF. In DNA form, the CDR3 reads TGTGCCAGCAGCTTAGACAGGAGTGGGAATTCACCCCTCCACTTT.

The chain recombines TRBV7-2 with TRBJ2-7; D perhaps matches TRBD1 (6 bases). V was pared by 4 bases and J by 2 bases, with 12 bases between. The CDR3 is 14 amino acids. CDR1 SGHTA and CDR2 FQGNSA come from the germline V gene. The CDR3 loop reads CASSSLDRTYEQYF. The CDR3 region has the DNA TGTGCCAGCAGCTCCCTAGACAGGACCTACGAGCAGTACTTC.

This rearrangement joins TRBV4-1 to TRBJ2-7; D might be TRBD1 (6 bases). The CDR3 is 16 amino acids. The V gene's germline CDR1 is MGHRA and CDR2 YSYEKL. V gave up 4 bases and J gave up 3 bases, with 19 bases separating them. The CDR3 DNA is TGCGCCAGCAGCCCTGGTCCGGGACAAAATAACTACGAGCAGTACTTC. The encoded protein is CASSPGPGQNNYEQYF.

V and J are TRBV4-1 and TRBJ1-2; D might be TRBD1 (5 bases). CDR3 length equals 15 residues. Germline loops: CDR1 MGHRA, CDR2 YSYEKL. V shed 1 base and J shed 6 bases, with 15 bases lying between them. In DNA, the CDR3 is TGCGCCAGCAGCCAAGTCCGTTCAGGGAGGGATGGCTACACCTTC. Amino acid sequence: CASSQVRSGRDGYTF.

In the case of this clone: Other nucleotide sequences in the sample specify the same CDR3. This chain links TRBV27 with TRBJ2-1; 10 bases match TRBD2. The CDR3 runs to 15 residues. Germline CDR1 is MNHEY and CDR2 is SMNVEV (reference sequence). J was trimmed by 2 bases and V by 5 bases; bases with no gene match: 3. DNA for the CDR3: TGTGCCAGCAGTCCGGGACTAGCGCCCTACAATGAGCAGTTCTTC. Its protein is CASSPGLAPYNEQFF.

As for this clone: The identical CDR3 is also encoded by other nucleotide sequences in the sample. V gene TRBV7-2 combines with J gene TRBJ2-7; a weak D match, TRBD2 (6 bases). Trimming pared 5 bases from V and 3 bases from J, leaving 8 bases between. The CDR3 is made up of 12 amino acids. Germline CDR1 and CDR2: SGHTA and FQGNSA. In DNA, the CDR3 is TGTGCCAGCAGCCCAGCGGGCTACGAGCAGTACTTC. Protein sequence: CASSPAGYEQYF.

This clone occurred once. The gene calls are TRBV7-9 and TRBJ1-5; a possible D gene is TRBD1 (5 bases). CDR1 and CDR2 (germline): SEHNR, FQNEAQ (reference sequence). CDR3 length equals 15 residues. The germline V and J ends were trimmed by 6 bases and 0 bases, with 12 bases remaining between them. The CDR3 region is CASRTRGNSNQPQHF. In nucleotides, the CDR3 is TGTGCCAGCAGGACGCGGGGGAATAGCAATCAGCCCCAGCATTTT.

As concerns this clone: Other nucleotide sequences from this sample produce the same CDR3. The chain links TRBV11-2 to TRBJ2-7; 7 nucleotides agree with TRBD2. The germline gives CDR1 SGHAT, CDR2 FQNNGV. Trimming at V came to 3 bases and at J to 2 bases, leaving 4 bases not matched to a gene. This CDR3 is built from 14 residues. In DNA, the CDR3 is TGTGCCAGCAGCTTGGCAGCGGGGCCCTACGAGCAGTACTTC. Translation gives CASSLAAGPYEQYF.

The rearrangement uses TRBV19 and TRBJ2-7; D call uncertain. Germline loops: CDR1 LNHDA, CDR2 SQIVND (reference sequence). V dropped 3 bases and J dropped 2 bases, with 8 bases sitting between them. This CDR3 is built from 13 residues. The DNA of the CDR3 is TGTGCCAGTAGTATGGACGTAGCCTACGAGCAGTACTTC. Amino acids: CASSMDVAYEQYF.

The chain couples TRBV29-1 to TRBJ2-3, with D perhaps TRBD1 (5 bases). The V gene's germline CDR1 is SQVTM and CDR2 ANQGSEA. CDR3 length: 11 amino acids. Trimming removed 4 bases at V and 6 bases at J, with 8 bases between. CDR3: CSVGDSDTQYF. The CDR3 DNA follows: TGCAGCGTTGGAGACAGTGATACGCAGTATTTT.